These 19 T cell receptor beta chains share one sample of origin, sequenced in a study of PD-L1 blockade in urothelial cancer. Profiling relied on immunoSEQ multiplex PCR, and the TCRdb table lists in-frame clones only, not all of them. The sample shows about 45,000 clones, about 88% of them seen only once. Time point specified: pretreatment peripheral blood. Sample: PBMCs, taken around atezolizumab (anti-PD-L1) treatment. The receptors stem from a donor aged 40 or over with urothelial cancer.

This chain uses TRBV9 with TRBJ2-6; no clear D. V was shortened by 4 bases and J by 4 bases, with 9 bases between the two germline ends. Germline values: CDR1 SGDLS, CDR2 YYNGEE. This CDR3 is 14 amino acids long. The CDR3 region is CASSRLGGANVLTF. In DNA, the CDR3 is TGTGCCAGCAGCCGTCTGGGCGGGGCCAACGTCCTGACTTTC.

The rearrangement joins TRBV5-1 to TRBJ2-1; maybe TRBD2 (6 bases). V lost 4 bases and J lost 1, with 15 bases in between. Germline CDR1 reads SGHRS; CDR2 reads YFSETQ. The CDR3 sequence is 16 residues long. The CDR3 bases are TGCGCCAGCAGCGCGGCGGGGTGGGGGTCCTACAATGAGCAGTTCTTC. This gives the protein CASSAAGWGSYNEQFF.

The chain carries TRBV14 and TRBJ2-5; D not certain. The germline V gene has CDR1 SGHDN and CDR2 FVKESK. This CDR3 comprises 13 residues. The V end lost 1 base, the J end lost 1 base, and 4 bases lay between the germline ends. The chain's CDR3 is CASSQVIQETQYF. DNA for the CDR3: TGTGCCAGCAGCCAAGTCATCCAAGAGACCCAGTACTTC.

V and J are TRBV7-2 and TRBJ1-5, with 9 nucleotides matching TRBD1. The J segment lost 6 bases and the V segment lost 5 bases, leaving 11 bases of the junction unmatched. Germline CDR1 is SGHTA and CDR2 is FQGNSA. CDR3 length: 16 amino acids. CDR3 DNA sequence: TGTGCCAGCAGCCCAAGGGGGGACAGGGTCACTCAGCCCCAGCATTTT. It specifies CASSPRGDRVTQPQHF.

V gene TRBV18 combines with J gene TRBJ1-4, with 8 positions matching TRBD1. This CDR3 is 14 amino acids long. The germline CDR1 and CDR2 sequences are KGHSH and LQKENI. The junction had 4 bases not matched to a gene; V was cut back by 2 bases and J by 8 bases. CDR3: CASSPGGTGEKLFF. The CDR3, as DNA: TGTGCCAGCTCACCAGGGGGGACAGGAGAAAAACTGTTTTTT.

The V call is TRBV28, the J call TRBJ2-1; 8 bases align to TRBD2. The V gene end was trimmed by 6 bases and the J gene end by 0 bases; junction bases not matched to a gene: 13. This CDR3 region has 18 residues. CDR1 and CDR2 (germline): MDHEN, SYDVKM. The CDR3 reads CASSPPLFGGGSYNEQFF. The CDR3 DNA is TGTGCCAGCAGCCCGCCTCTCTTCGGGGGGGGCTCCTACAATGAGCAGTTCTTC. The variable domain in full, completed from reference TRBV28 and TRBJ2-1, reads DVKVTQSSRYLVKRTGEKVFLECVQDMDHENMFWYRQDPGLGLRLIYFSYDVKMKEKGDIPEGYSVSREKKERFSLILESASTNQTSMYLCASSPPLFGGGSYNEQFFGPGTRLTVL.

The V gene is TRBV5-4, the J gene TRBJ1-2; 10 bases align to TRBD1. The V segment lost 2 bases and the J segment 6 bases; nucleotides outside the gene matches: 4. CDR1 is SGHNT, CDR2 YYREEE, per germline (reference sequence). CDR3 length: 14 residues. The CDR3 sequence is CASSLDRGRDGYTF. DNA of the CDR3: TGTGCCAGCAGCTTAGACAGGGGGCGGGATGGCTACACCTTC. The full variable domain, its missing parts supplied by reference TRBV5-4 and TRBJ1-2, is ETGVTQSPTHLIKTRGQQVTLRCSSQSGHNTVSWYQQALGQGPQFIFQYYREEENGRGNFPPRFSGLQFPNYSSELNVNALELDDSALYLCASSLDRGRDGYTFGSGTRLTVV.

The chain employs TRBV7-6 and TRBJ2-3; TRBD2 matches 12 bases. This CDR3 spans 17 amino acids. The germline gives CDR1 SGHVS, CDR2 FNYEAQ. V gave up 0 bases and J gave up 4 bases; unmatched junction bases: 5. The CDR3 bases are TGTGCCAGCAGCTTAGCGCTAGCGGGAGGGACGGCAGATACGCAGTATTTT. Translating it yields CASSLALAGGTADTQYF.

This chain connects TRBV2 to TRBJ2-7; no clear D. The CDR3 length is 10 residues. CDR1 is SNHLY, CDR2 FYNNEI, per germline. V was pared by 6 bases and J by 6 bases, with 6 bases between. CDR3 nucleotides: TGTGCCAGCAGGGGCTCCGAGCAGTACTTC. It specifies CASRGSEQYF.

This chain connects TRBV21-1 to TRBJ1-1; the DNA was not compared with TRBD1, the D call given in the table. TRBV21-1 is described as a pseudogene. The CDR3 is 17 amino acids. CDR3 nucleotide sequence: TGTGCCAGCAGTTTCCCGGGACAGGGGGCGCGTCTGACTGAAGCTTTCTTT. Amino acid sequence: CASSFPGQGARLTEAFF.

CDR3 region: CARGRGTSGGPNTGELFF. In DNA form, the CDR3 reads TGTGCCAGGGGGCGTGGGACTAGCGGGGGACCGAACACCGGGGAGCTGTTTTTT. The V gene is TRBV2, the J gene TRBJ2-2; 14 bases are a match to TRBD2. This CDR3 has 18 residues. Unmatched junction bases numbered 9, after V lost 9 bases and J lost 0 bases. Per the germline V gene, CDR1 is SNHLY and CDR2 is FYNNEI.

The chain has TRBV28 and TRBJ1-2; D not certain. With 1 base removed from V and 8 bases from J, the gap between germline ends came to 5 bases. Germline-derived CDR1 and CDR2 are MDHEN and SYDVKM. CDR3 length equals 11 residues. The CDR3 here is CASSLSVGYTF. CDR3 in DNA: TGTGCCAGCAGTTTATCGGTCGGCTACACCTTC.

This chain uses TRBV7-8 with TRBJ2-7, with a weak D call TRBD2 (5 bases). Germline V lookup: CDR1 SGHVS, CDR2 FQNEAQ. V was clipped by 4 bases and J by 6 bases, with 10 bases between them. This CDR3 has 12 amino acids. The DNA of the CDR3 is TGTGCCAGCAGCTCCCCCGGGGTCGAGCAGTACTTC. Amino acid sequence: CASSSPGVEQYF.

V is TRBV28 and J is TRBJ1-2, with 9 bases aligning to TRBD1. Germline V gene sequence: CDR1 MDHEN, CDR2 SYDVKM. The CDR3 covers 13 residues. The V gene end was trimmed by 5 bases and the J gene end by 2 bases; junction bases not matched to a gene: 0. Here the CDR3 reads CASSTGGNYGYTF. Written as DNA, the CDR3 is TGTGCCAGCAGTACAGGGGGCAACTATGGCTACACCTTC.

The chain joins TRBV7-2 to TRBJ1-2; no firm D call. In germline, CDR1 is SGHTA, CDR2 FQGNSA. V was shortened by 1 base and J by 4 bases, with 10 bases between the two germline ends. This CDR3 contains 14 residues. This chain's CDR3 is CASSLGLLGYGYTF. The CDR3 DNA reads as TGTGCCAGCAGCTTAGGGTTGCTCGGCTATGGCTACACCTTC. The whole variable domain, filled in from reference TRBV7-2 and TRBJ1-2, reads GAGVSQSPSNKVTEKGKDVELRCDPISGHTALYWYRQSLGQGLEFLIYFQGNSAPDKSGLPSDRFSAERTGGSVSTLTIQRTQQEDSAVYLCASSLGLLGYGYTFGSGTRLTVV.

The J gene is TRBJ2-5, the V gene TRBV6-1; D is ambiguous. In germline, CDR1 is MNHNS, CDR2 SASEGT. CDR3 length: 14 residues. V was shortened by 6 bases and J by 0 bases, with 11 bases between the two germline ends. CDR3 coding DNA: TGTGCCAGCAGGGGCCGGTCGGACCAAGAGACCCAGTACTTC. It specifies CASRGRSDQETQYF.

DNA for the CDR3: TGTGCCAGCAGCTTATCGGGGCAGGGGGCGCGAAAGACCCAGTACTTC. Its translation: CASSLSGQGARKTQYF. The chain carries TRBV11-3 and TRBJ2-5, with 8 bases fitting TRBD1. V gave up 2 bases and J gave up 6 bases; unmatched junction bases: 11. The CDR3 length is 16 residues. The germline gives CDR1 SGHNT, CDR2 YENEEA.

The chain uses TRBV11-2 and TRBJ2-5; D uncertain. This CDR3 region has 14 residues. Per germline, CDR1 SGHAT and CDR2 FQNNGV. Deletions cut 7 bases from V and 1 base from J, with 13 bases between. The CDR3 nucleotides read TGTGCCAGCACCCAACCCCCTAGCCAAGAGACCCAGTACTTC. Encoded protein: CASTQPPSQETQYF.

The rearrangement links TRBV5-1 to TRBJ2-2; possibly TRBD1 for D (5 bases). V gave up 0 bases and J gave up 2 bases, with 14 bases separating them. This CDR3 contains 17 residues. Germline lookup yields CDR1 SGHRS and CDR2 YFSETQ. The CDR3 spells CASSLAPVGANTGELFF. In DNA, the CDR3 is TGCGCCAGCAGCTTGGCCCCGGTAGGGGCAAACACCGGGGAGCTGTTTTTT.